What follows are 24 T cell receptor beta chains derived from one specimen sequenced in a study of CD8 T cells in ankylosing spondylitis. Study-wide points: Ankylosing spondylitis blood seemed to carry a telltale TCR beta motif made of roughly 8 highly homologous variants.

In TCRdb, the 5' RACE reads were re-called with MiXCR into one record per CDR3 protein. The sample includes a few hundred thousand distinct CDR3 sequences, about 17% of them seen just once. Antigen specificity for these receptors is unknown. Source material: blood, either unsorted or a sorted T cell fraction (not recorded which). The source is a male donor with ankylosing spondylitis.

This clonotype has more than one count but fewer than ten. This chain connects TRBV28 to TRBJ1-1; 10 bases line up with TRBD1. The CDR3 is 14 residues long. J lost 4 bases, V lost 5 bases, and 4 bases had no gene match. Germline values: CDR1 MDHEN, CDR2 SYDVKM. The CDR3: CASSRQGASTEAFF. In DNA form, the CDR3 reads TGTGCCAGCAGTAGACAGGGGGCTTCCACTGAAGCTTTCTTT.

The chain employs TRBV27 and TRBJ2-3; 9 bases are a match to TRBD2. The CDR3 totals 19 residues. Trimming removed 3 bases from V and 2 bases from J; junction bases left unmatched: 15. CDR1 is MNHEY, CDR2 SMNVEV, per germline (reference sequence). CDR3 sequence reads: CASSLILAGGPTFTDTQYF. The CDR3 DNA follows: TGTGCCAGCAGTTTGATACTGGCGGGAGGGCCTACATTCACAGATACGCAGTATTTT.

The rearrangement links TRBV15 to TRBJ1-1; 7 bases are a match to TRBD1. Germline CDR1 and CDR2: LNHNV and YYDKDF (reference sequence). This CDR3 comprises 17 residues. V was pared by 0 bases and J by 2 bases, with 9 bases of the junction left unmatched. The chain's CDR3 is CATSRDGTVNTNTEAFF. The CDR3, as DNA: TGTGCCACCAGCAGAGATGGGACAGTTAACACCAACACTGAAGCTTTCTTT.

The chain has TRBV3-1 and TRBJ2-1; D might be TRBD2 (5 bases). The CDR3 is 15 residues long. In germline, CDR1 is LGHDT, CDR2 YNNKEL (reference sequence). Trimming stripped 5 bases from V and 2 bases from J, with 13 bases between. The CDR3 spells CASSERGETYNEQFF. The DNA for the CDR3 is TGTGCCAGCAGCGAACGGGGTGAAACCTACAATGAGCAGTTCTTC.

V gene TRBV9 combines with J gene TRBJ2-3, with a tentative D call TRBD2 (6 bases). Germline-derived CDR1 and CDR2 are SGDLS and YYNGEE. Trimming stripped 4 bases from V and 6 bases from J, with 15 bases between. This CDR3 region has 14 residues. The CDR3, as DNA: TGTGCCAGCAGCCCCGGGGGAACATCCGATACGCAGTATTTT. Protein: CASSPGGTSDTQYF.

The rearrangement uses TRBV7-3 and TRBJ2-1, with TRBD2 matching over 15 bases. The trim removed 5 bases at V and 5 bases at J, leaving 10 bases unmatched. Germline lookup yields CDR1 SGHTA and CDR2 FQGTGA. This CDR3 has 18 amino acids. CDR3 region: CASSTGLAGGSRNNEQFF. CDR3 nucleotides: TGTGCCAGCAGCACGGGACTAGCGGGGGGAAGTCGGAACAATGAGCAGTTCTTC.

This clonotype was picked up a small number of times. The CDR3 DNA follows: TGTGCCAGCAGCTCAGACACGCTTTACGAGCAGTACTTC. This translates into CASSSDTLYEQYF. The chain uses TRBV7-9 and TRBJ2-7; D is uncertain. Trimming removed 4 bases at V and 4 bases at J, with 11 bases between. Germline V gene sequence: CDR1 SEHNR, CDR2 FQNEAQ (reference sequence). This CDR3 is 13 amino acids long. Combining the CDR3 with reference TRBV7-9 and TRBJ2-7 gives the whole variable domain DTGVSQNPRHKITKRGQNVTFRCDPISEHNRLYWYRQTLGQGPEFLTYFQNEAQLEKSRLLSDRFSAERPKGSFSTLEIQRTEQGDSAMYLCASSSDTLYEQYFGPGTRLTVT.

This clonotype was detected only a few times. V is TRBV4-1 and J is TRBJ1-4; no definite D call. CDR3 length: 15 amino acids. V gave up 3 bases and J gave up 5 bases, with 13 bases separating them. The germline CDR1 and CDR2 sequences are MGHRA and YSYEKL. CDR3 DNA sequence: TGCGCCAGCAGCCACACTCTGGACGGAAATGAAAAACTGTTTTTT. It yields the protein CASSHTLDGNEKLFF.

V and J are TRBV13 and TRBJ2-2; TRBD2 agrees at 12 bases. The CDR3 sequence is 17 residues long. CDR1 and CDR2 from the germline V gene are PRHDT and FYEKMQ (reference sequence). V was clipped by 5 bases and J by 3 bases; unmatched bases: 7. The CDR3 DNA is TGTGCCAGCAGCGTTGGACTAGCGGGGCCCTACACCGGGGAGCTGTTTTTT. This codes for CASSVGLAGPYTGELFF.

The chain couples TRBV2 to TRBJ2-7, with a possible D match to TRBD1 (6 bases). Trimming removed 3 bases from V and 0 bases from J, with 9 bases in between. The CDR3 loop spans 14 amino acids. CDR1 is SNHLY, CDR2 FYNNEI, per germline. The CDR3 loop reads CASSELTGSYEQYF. The CDR3 bases are TGTGCCAGCAGTGAGCTGACAGGCTCCTACGAGCAGTACTTC.

This clonotype was seen more than once but under ten times. This chain links TRBV9 with TRBJ2-5; 7 nucleotides line up with TRBD2. After removal of 3 bases from V and 1 base from J, the junction contained 9 bases not matched to a gene. The germline CDR1 and CDR2 sequences are SGDLS and YYNGEE. The CDR3 runs to 16 residues. The CDR3: CASSGGSGDRQETQYF. The CDR3 coding sequence is TGTGCCAGCAGCGGGGGAAGCGGGGACCGCCAAGAGACCCAGTACTTC.

This clonotype was seen a few times. This sequence joins TRBV20-1 and TRBJ2-7; TRBD2 agrees at 8 bases. V was clipped by 6 bases and J by 3 bases; unmatched bases: 13. CDR3 length equals 15 residues. Looked up from germline, CDR1 is DFQATT and CDR2 is SNEGSKA (reference sequence). The CDR3 coding sequence is TGCAGTGCCCCGGCCCCGAGCGGGAGTCTCTACGAGCAGTACTTC. Translation gives CSAPAPSGSLYEQYF.

This sequence joins TRBV4-1 and TRBJ1-1; D remains ambiguous. Trimming pared 1 base from V and 5 bases from J, leaving 11 bases between. Germline V lookup: CDR1 MGHRA, CDR2 YSYEKL. This CDR3 comprises 14 residues. This CDR3 is CASSQGGTYTEAFF. DNA of the CDR3: TGCGCCAGCAGCCAAGGGGGTACGTATACTGAAGCTTTCTTT.

A few counts support this clonotype. The CDR3 is CASSALYGTDTQYF. As DNA, the CDR3 is TGTGCCAGCAGCGCCCTCTACGGCACAGATACGCAGTATTTT. V usage is TRBV9 and J usage is TRBJ2-3; no reliable D call. Germline loops: CDR1 SGDLS, CDR2 YYNGEE. This CDR3 comprises 14 residues. The ends were cut back, 3 bases at V and 1 base at J, with 9 bases in the middle.

V usage is TRBV27 and J usage is TRBJ1-2; tentatively, D is TRBD1 (6 bases). The germline gives CDR1 MNHEY, CDR2 SMNVEV (reference sequence). The CDR3 runs to 15 residues. Trimming left V 0 bases short and J 5 bases short, with 13 bases between. CDR3 residues: CASSLSYRDYYGYTF. CDR3 DNA: TGTGCCAGCAGTTTATCGTACAGGGATTATTATGGCTACACCTTC.

A few counts support this clonotype. The rearrangement uses TRBV20-1 and TRBJ2-1; TRBD2 agrees at 8 bases. Germline loops: CDR1 DFQATT, CDR2 SNEGSKA (reference sequence). The CDR3 has 15 residues. V trimming: 0 bases; J trimming: 3 bases; junction bases outside the gene matches: 4. The CDR3 sequence: CSARDRAGVYNEQFF. CDR3 DNA: TGCAGTGCTAGAGATAGAGCGGGGGTCTACAATGAGCAGTTCTTC.

This chain links TRBV25-1 with TRBJ2-2; unclear D gene. Germline CDR1 and CDR2: MGHDK and SYGVNS. This CDR3 has 12 residues. Deletions cut 6 bases from V and 8 bases from J, with 10 bases between. The CDR3 DNA reads TGTGCCAGCAGGGTTCCGACTGGGGAGCTGTTTTTT. Amino acids: CASRVPTGELFF.

This chain joins TRBV28 and TRBJ2-3, with 10 nucleotides matching TRBD1. The CDR3 consists of 16 residues. Per the germline V gene, CDR1 is MDHEN and CDR2 is SYDVKM. V lost 4 bases and J lost 0; bases outside the gene matches: 4. DNA for the CDR3: TGTGCCAGCAGTTACCTGACAGGGGGCAGCACAGATACGCAGTATTTT. Translating it yields CASSYLTGGSTDTQYF. Filled out from reference TRBV28 and TRBJ2-3, the complete variable domain reads DVKVTQSSRYLVKRTGEKVFLECVQDMDHENMFWYRQDPGLGLRLIYFSYDVKMKEKGDIPEGYSVSREKKERFSLILESASTNQTSMYLCASSYLTGGSTDTQYFGPGTRLTVL.

V gene TRBV15 combines with J gene TRBJ2-1; D might be TRBD1 (6 bases). Germline V gene data show CDR1 as LNHNV and CDR2 as YYDKDF (reference sequence). CDR3 length: 15 amino acids. The V and J ends lost 5 bases and 5 bases respectively, with 16 bases between them. In DNA form, the CDR3 reads TGTGCCACCAGCGTCCCAGGGGTTGGGCACAATGAGCAGTTCTTC. Its protein is CATSVPGVGHNEQFF.

The rearrangement uses TRBV3-1 and TRBJ2-1; 16 bases match TRBD2. The germline V gene has CDR1 LGHDT and CDR2 YNNKEL (reference sequence). The CDR3 sequence is 18 residues long. V gave up 5 bases and J gave up 2 bases; unmatched junction bases: 6. CDR3 nucleotide sequence: TGTGCCAGCAGCACGGGACTAGCGGGAGGGCCCCCCTACAATGAGCAGTTCTTC. This codes for CASSTGLAGGPPYNEQFF.

The chain uses TRBV12-3 or TRBV12-4 and TRBJ1-5, with 9 bases lining up with TRBD1. The CDR3 consists of 13 residues. Germline trimming cut 6 bases from V and 5 bases from J; bases unmatched to any gene: 2. CDR3 sequence reads: CASRRQGDQPQHF. The CDR3 nucleotides are TGTGCCAGCAGAAGACAGGGGGATCAGCCCCAGCATTTT.

The chain joins TRBV27 to TRBJ1-2, with a possible D match to TRBD1 (6 bases). Germline CDR1 MNHEY, CDR2 SMNVEV (reference sequence). V was pared by 3 bases and J by 7 bases, with 15 bases between. This CDR3 is 14 amino acids long. The CDR3 here is CASSLGAGLSGYTF. The CDR3 coding sequence is TGTGCCAGCAGTTTGGGGGCAGGGTTGAGTGGCTACACCTTC.

This chain links TRBV12-3 or TRBV12-4 with TRBJ2-1, with 15 bases aligning to TRBD2. V was pared by 6 bases and J by 4 bases, with 7 bases of the junction left unmatched. The CDR3 length is 17 residues. DNA for the CDR3: TGTGCCAGCAGGCCAACCGGACTAGCGGGGGGGTACAATGAGCAGTTCTTC. Protein product: CASRPTGLAGGYNEQFF.

This clonotype was seen a few times. V and J are TRBV12-3 or TRBV12-4 and TRBJ2-1; D might be TRBD2 (5 bases). Trimming pared 0 bases from V and 4 bases from J, leaving 10 bases between. The CDR3 is 15 amino acids. The chain's CDR3 is CASSLARVRYNEQFF. CDR3 DNA: TGTGCCAGCAGTTTAGCGAGGGTACGATACAATGAGCAGTTCTTC.